The source of this T cell receptor beta chain is a study of cytomegalovirus exposure and HLA in healthy donors. Study-wide context: Some 87 million unique TCRs from HLA-typed donors were held in an early release of data.

The study ran its PCR with 60 Vbeta and 13 Jbeta primers. The table came from immunoSEQ multiplex PCR; TCRdb's copy has only in-frame clones and leaves some out. The table has 130,000 or so clones, 80% seen once. Trimming removed 8 bases from V and 0 bases from J, with 5 bases in between. Per germline, CDR1 MNHEY and CDR2 SVGAGI. The CDR3 consists of 13 residues. General study findings and limits: An analysis done earlier found most TCR beta V segments productive about 87% or about 30% of the time. The classifier reportedly diagnosed cytomegalovirus status with high specificity and sensitivity.

This clone came up a few times. What it binds is not known. The TCR sequence derives from a man aged 30 to 45 in good health and CMV-seronegative. Source material: PBMCs. V is TRBV6-5 and J is TRBJ2-6; D not resolved. The CDR3 loop reads CASVASGANVLTF. For the CDR3, the DNA is TGTGCCAGCGTGGCCTCTGGGGCCAACGTCCTGACTTTC.